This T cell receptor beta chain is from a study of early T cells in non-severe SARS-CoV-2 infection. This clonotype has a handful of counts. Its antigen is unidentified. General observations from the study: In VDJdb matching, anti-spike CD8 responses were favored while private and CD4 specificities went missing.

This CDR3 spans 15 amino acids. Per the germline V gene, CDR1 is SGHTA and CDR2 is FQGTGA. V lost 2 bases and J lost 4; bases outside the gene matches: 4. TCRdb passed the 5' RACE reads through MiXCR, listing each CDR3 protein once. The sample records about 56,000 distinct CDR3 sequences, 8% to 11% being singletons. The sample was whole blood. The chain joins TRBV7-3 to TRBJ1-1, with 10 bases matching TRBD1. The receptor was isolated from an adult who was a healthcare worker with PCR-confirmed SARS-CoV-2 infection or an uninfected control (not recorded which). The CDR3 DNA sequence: TGTGCCAGCAGCTTATGGGGACAGGGGAGCACTGAAGCTTTCTTT. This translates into CASSLWGQGSTEAFF.